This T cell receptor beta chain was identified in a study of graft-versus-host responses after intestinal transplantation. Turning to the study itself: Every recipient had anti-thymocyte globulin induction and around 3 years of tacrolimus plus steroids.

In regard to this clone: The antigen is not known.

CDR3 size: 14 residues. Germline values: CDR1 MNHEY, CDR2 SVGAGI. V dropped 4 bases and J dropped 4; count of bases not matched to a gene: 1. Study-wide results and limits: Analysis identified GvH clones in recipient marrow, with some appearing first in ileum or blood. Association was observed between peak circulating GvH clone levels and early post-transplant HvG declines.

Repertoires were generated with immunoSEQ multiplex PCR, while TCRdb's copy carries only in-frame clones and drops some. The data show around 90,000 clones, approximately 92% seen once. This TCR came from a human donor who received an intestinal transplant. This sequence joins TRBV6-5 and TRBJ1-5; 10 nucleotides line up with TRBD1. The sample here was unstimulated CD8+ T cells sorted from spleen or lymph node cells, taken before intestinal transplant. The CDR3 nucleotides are TGTGCCAGCAGTTGGACAGGGGGGAATCAGCCCCAGCATTTT. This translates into CASSWTGGNQPQHF.